This entry concerns a single T cell receptor (beta chain). The target antigen is unknown. V trimming: 5 bases; J trimming: 7 bases; junction bases outside the gene matches: 6. Germline V gene data show CDR1 as MNHEY and CDR2 as SMNVEV (reference sequence). CDR3 size: 13 residues. Produced via immunoSEQ multiplex PCR; TCRdb's table is partial and in-frame only. The table records about 140,000 clones, around 93% of them present only once. The entry originates in a study of cytotoxic CD8 clonotypes in ibrutinib-treated CLL. Overall study results and limits: Rising at ibrutinib response, clonality subsequently fell back toward baseline at progression. Treatment left the uncommon public clonotypes either contracted or stable in frequency. Relative to age-matched healthy donors, clonality at baseline was higher, and it tracked circulating CD8+ T-cell counts.

Sequencing used PBMCs, obtained after 12 months of ibrutinib treatment. This chain connects TRBV27 to TRBJ2-5; the match to TRBD2 covers 8 bases. This sequence originates from a human donor with chronic lymphocytic leukemia. Written as DNA, the CDR3 is TGTGCCAGCAGTGGGGGACTAGGGGGGACCCAGTACTTC. Translation: CASSGGLGGTQYF.